This paragraph reports one T cell receptor beta chain. This sample stems from a study of cytomegalovirus exposure and HLA in healthy donors. Amplification used 60 Vbeta primers and 13 Jbeta primers. Sequencing used immunoSEQ multiplex PCR; TCRdb keeps in-frame clones, though not all of them. This sample's table has around 55,000 clones. Sequencing was carried out using PBMCs. The clonotype was recovered from a man aged 45-65 years in good health and CMV-seropositive.

This chain's CDR3 is CASSSGGNQPQHF. Here the CDR3 DNA reads TGTGCCAGCTCCTCCGGTGGTAATCAGCCCCAGCATTTT. The chain joins TRBV18 to TRBJ1-5; no clear D. Trimming left V 6 bases short and J 4 bases short, with 10 bases between. This CDR3 has 13 residues. Germline V CDR1 and CDR2: KGHSH, LQKENI.